Following are 27 T cell receptor beta chains from one sample sequenced in a study of blood T cell repertoires in COVID-19. TCRdb's table, derived via immunoSEQ multiplex PCR, lists solely in-frame clones and lacks some. The repertoire consists of some 250,000 clones, with 91% occurring once and the leading ten covering approximately 1.2%. The sample comprised PBMCs or T cells enriched from blood (not recorded which). The receptors stem from a human donor in a cohort exposed to, infected with or recovered from COVID-19 (not recorded which). The donor label of this sample is uncertain.

The rearrangement uses TRBV4-1 and TRBJ1-2, with D perhaps matching TRBD1 (6 bases). The CDR3 contains 15 residues. Looked up from germline, CDR1 is MGHRA and CDR2 is YSYEKL. V lost 0 bases and J 2 bases, leaving 10 bases between the germline ends. The chain's CDR3 is CASSQDVQGNYGYTF. Written as DNA, the CDR3 is TGCGCCAGCAGCCAAGATGTCCAGGGGAACTATGGCTACACCTTC.

The chain carries TRBV9 and TRBJ2-1, with 7 bases matching TRBD2. This CDR3 is built from 16 residues. Germline trimming cut 1 base from V and 4 bases from J; bases unmatched to any gene: 8. Germline CDR1 is SGDLS and CDR2 is YYNGEE. CDR3 bases: TGTGCCAGCAGCGTATTGCCCCTGGGGGGGTACAATGAGCAGTTCTTC. It codes for CASSVLPLGGYNEQFF.

The genes are TRBV30 and TRBJ1-6; 8 nucleotides align to TRBD1. Germline-derived CDR1 and CDR2 are GTSNPN and SVGIG (reference sequence). Trimming at V came to 7 bases and at J to 9 bases, leaving 11 bases not matched to a gene. The CDR3 contains 14 residues. The DNA for the CDR3 is TGTGCCTTCCACAGGGGGAACGTTGCTTCACCCCTCCACTTT. Encoded protein: CAFHRGNVASPLHF.

This clone has a single count. The chain uses TRBV30 and TRBJ2-7, with 8 bases lining up with TRBD2. This CDR3 has 14 amino acids. Per germline, CDR1 GTSNPN and CDR2 SVGIG (reference sequence). The J segment lost 7 bases and the V segment lost 2 bases, leaving 10 bases of the junction unmatched. DNA of the CDR3: TGTGCCTGGAGTTGGACTAGCCCTACCTTGGAGCAGTACTTC. Translated, it gives CAWSWTSPTLEQYF.

This chain connects TRBV28 to TRBJ1-1; 8 bases line up with TRBD1. CDR1 and CDR2 (germline): MDHEN, SYDVKM. The CDR3 spans 16 residues. J lost 1 base, V lost 8 bases, and 12 bases had no gene match. The DNA for the CDR3 is TGTGCCAGCTCTTTCGACAGGGGAAAGGGGAACACTGAAGCTTTCTTT. This gives the protein CASSFDRGKGNTEAFF.

This chain uses TRBV30 with TRBJ2-7, with 11 positions matching TRBD1. Unmatched junction bases numbered 13, after V lost 3 bases and J lost 6 bases. This CDR3 is built from 16 residues. CDR1 and CDR2 (germline): GTSNPN, SVGIG (reference sequence). This chain's CDR3 is CAWSGAGRDRGFEQYF. The CDR3 DNA follows: TGTGCCTGGAGCGGCGCGGGTCGGGACAGGGGGTTCGAGCAGTACTTC.

The rearrangement links TRBV5-4 to TRBJ1-1, with D possibly matching TRBD1 (5 bases). Germline V gene sequence: CDR1 SGHNT, CDR2 YYREEE (reference sequence). V lost 0 bases and J 5 bases, leaving 11 bases between the germline ends. The CDR3 is 14 residues long. In DNA, the CDR3 is TGTGCCAGCAGCTTGGGGCAGGGAGGTACTGAAGCTTTCTTT. Amino acid sequence: CASSLGQGGTEAFF.

The V gene is TRBV6-5, the J gene TRBJ2-7; D possibly corresponds to TRBD2 (5 bases). The CDR3 has 15 amino acids. V shed 1 base and J shed 0 bases, with 10 bases lying between them. Looked up from germline, CDR1 is MNHEY and CDR2 is SVGAGI. In DNA form, the CDR3 reads TGTGCCAGCAGTTACTTCGCGGGCGGCTCCTACGAGCAGTACTTC. As protein: CASSYFAGGSYEQYF.

The V gene is TRBV7-6, the J gene TRBJ2-2; 10 nucleotides agree with TRBD2. Germline loops: CDR1 SGHVS, CDR2 FNYEAQ. The length of the CDR3 is 15 residues. The J segment lost 5 bases and the V segment lost 2 bases, leaving 2 bases of the junction unmatched. The CDR3 here is CASSLRAGGTGELFF. Written as DNA, the CDR3 is TGTGCCAGCAGCTTAAGAGCGGGGGGGACCGGGGAGCTGTTTTTT.

The chain joins TRBV19 to TRBJ2-3; 8 bases align to TRBD2. V lost 5 bases, J lost 1 base, and 5 bases stayed unmatched. The CDR3 spans 15 residues. The germline gives CDR1 LNHDA, CDR2 SQIVND (reference sequence). This CDR3 is CASSESGGRTDTQYF. The CDR3 DNA reads TGTGCCAGTAGTGAGAGCGGGGGCCGCACAGATACGCAGTATTTT.

This rearrangement joins TRBV7-8 to TRBJ1-1; 7 bases match TRBD1. Per germline, CDR1 SGHVS and CDR2 FQNEAQ. This CDR3 comprises 15 residues. With V trimmed by 5 bases and J by 1 base, 7 bases remained unmatched. The CDR3 sequence: CASSLRQGKNTEAFF. The CDR3 DNA reads TGTGCCAGCAGCCTCCGACAGGGAAAGAACACTGAAGCTTTCTTT.

The chain combines TRBV19 with TRBJ1-1, with 7 bases identical to TRBD1. V trimming: 4 bases; J trimming: 0 bases; junction bases outside the gene matches: 2. The CDR3 contains 14 residues. Germline V gene data show CDR1 as LNHDA and CDR2 as SQIVND (reference sequence). The CDR3 DNA reads as TGTGCCAGTAGTAACAGGGGTATGAACACTGAAGCTTTCTTT. Translated: CASSNRGMNTEAFF.

This chain uses TRBV20-1 with TRBJ1-2; D unclear. Trimming took off 4 bases at V and 5 bases at J, with 8 bases between the two ends. There are 11 residues in the CDR3. Per germline, CDR1 DFQATT and CDR2 SNEGSKA (reference sequence). The CDR3 nucleotides read TGCAGTGCTACCCTCGGGTATGGCTACACCTTC. Its translation: CSATLGYGYTF.

V usage is TRBV6-5 and J usage is TRBJ2-1, with D possibly TRBD1 on 5 matching bases. The CDR3 is made up of 13 amino acids. Trimming pared 2 bases from V and 9 bases from J, leaving 11 bases between. Germline CDR1 MNHEY, CDR2 SVGAGI. The CDR3 sequence is CASSYQGQGEQFF. CDR3 sequence (DNA): TGTGCCAGCAGTTACCAGGGTCAGGGTGAGCAGTTCTTC.

This chain links TRBV4-1 with TRBJ2-2; 7 bases align to TRBD1. The CDR3 spans 16 residues. V was clipped by 3 bases and J by 4 bases; unmatched bases: 8. Germline CDR1 is MGHRA and CDR2 is YSYEKL. The CDR3 DNA reads TGCGCCAGCAGCCAGACGACAGGGATTTTCACCGGGGAGCTGTTTTTT. The encoded protein is CASSQTTGIFTGELFF.

This clone was found a few times. V and J are TRBV4-3 and TRBJ1-2; weak D call: TRBD1 (6 bases). The CDR3 is 14 amino acids. Per germline, CDR1 LGHNA and CDR2 YSLEER. The V and J ends lost 3 bases and 5 bases respectively, with 13 bases between them. CDR3 in amino acids: CASSHDRPGYGYTF. The CDR3 DNA sequence: TGCGCCAGCAGCCATGACAGGCCGGGGTATGGCTACACCTTC.

V gene TRBV5-4 combines with J gene TRBJ1-2; tentatively, D is TRBD1 (5 bases). This CDR3 region has 14 residues. Per germline, CDR1 SGHNT and CDR2 YYREEE (reference sequence). Trimming pared 2 bases from V and 5 bases from J, leaving 13 bases between. The CDR3 protein is CASSLAGRIYGYTF. CDR3 in DNA: TGTGCCAGCAGCTTAGCGGGACGGATATATGGCTACACCTTC.

J is TRBJ2-7 and V is TRBV10-1, with 8 bases identical to TRBD2. Germline lookup yields CDR1 WNHNN and CDR2 SYGVQD (reference sequence). The CDR3 contains 13 residues. J was trimmed by 4 bases and V by 5 bases; bases with no gene match: 4. Written as DNA, the CDR3 is TGCGCCAGCAGTTGGGGCGGGGGGTACGAGCAGTACTTC. Its protein is CASSWGGGYEQYF.

The chain uses TRBV20-1 and TRBJ2-4; 14 bases line up with TRBD2. The CDR3 is 15 amino acids. CDR1 and CDR2 from the germline V gene are DFQATT and SNEGSKA (reference sequence). V lost 3 bases to trimming and J lost 6 bases; unmatched junction nucleotides: 4. CDR3 DNA sequence: TGCAGTGCTAGTCGACTAGCGGGGGGGATAAACATTCAGTACTTC. Its protein product is CSASRLAGGINIQYF.

The rearrangement links TRBV7-9 to TRBJ2-3; D is uncertain. The CDR3 sequence is 15 residues long. Looked up from germline, CDR1 is SEHNR and CDR2 is FQNEAQ (reference sequence). The V and J ends lost 1 base and 4 bases respectively, with 12 bases between them. CDR3 bases: TGTGCCAGCAGCTTAGGCGTAATGTCCCCAGATACGCAGTATTTT. Protein sequence: CASSLGVMSPDTQYF.

The chain combines TRBV12-5 with TRBJ2-1; D is perhaps TRBD2 (6 bases). V shed 4 bases and J shed 2 bases, with 15 bases lying between them. CDR3 length equals 16 residues. Germline CDR1 reads LGHNT; CDR2 reads FRNRAP. Here the CDR3 DNA reads TGTGCTAGTGGTTCCCCTCGGGAGCGAACCTACAATGAGCAGTTCTTC. This translates into CASGSPRERTYNEQFF.

The chain carries TRBV7-8 and TRBJ2-1, with 10 bases matching TRBD1. The CDR3 extends over 15 amino acids. V shed 3 bases and J 2 bases; nucleotides not matched to a gene: 1. Germline V gene data show CDR1 as SGHVS and CDR2 as FQNEAQ. The CDR3 loop reads CASSFGQGAYNEQFF. DNA of the CDR3: TGTGCCAGCAGCTTCGGACAGGGGGCCTACAATGAGCAGTTCTTC.

This clone occurred once. The gene calls are TRBV23-1 and TRBJ2-2, with D unresolved. TRBV23-1 is reported as an ORF; its role is uncertain. The CDR3 spans 19 residues. Deletions cut 4 bases from V and 3 bases from J, with 24 bases between. The CDR3 spells CASSRPRSRVYGDTGELFF. Here the CDR3 DNA reads TGCGCCAGCAGTCGGCCTCGATCCCGGGTCTACGGAGACACCGGGGAGCTGTTTTTT.

The J gene is TRBJ1-4, the V gene TRBV7-9; D perhaps matches TRBD1 (5 bases). The V end was cut by 10 bases, the J end by 13 bases, with 28 bases between. This CDR3 contains 15 residues. Germline lookup yields CDR1 SEHNR and CDR2 FQNEAQ (reference sequence). The CDR3 bases are TGTGCCACCGATAACCCGGGACTTCCATCATCGGGACTGTTTTTT. It translates to CATDNPGLPSSGLFF.

The V call is TRBV6-5, the J call TRBJ2-7; D perhaps matches TRBD1 (6 bases). The CDR3 sequence is 13 residues long. Deletions cut 9 bases from V and 2 bases from J, with 14 bases between. CDR1 and CDR2 from the germline V gene are MNHEY and SVGAGI. CDR3 region: CASSRDTTYEQYF. The CDR3 DNA reads TGTGCCAGTTCCCGGGACACTACCTACGAGCAGTACTTC.

The gene calls are TRBV4-1 and TRBJ2-1; 7 positions agree with TRBD1. CDR1 is MGHRA and CDR2 is YSYEKL in the germline V gene. V trimming: 0 bases; J trimming: 5 bases; junction bases outside the gene matches: 4. This CDR3 is built from 15 residues. In nucleotides, the CDR3 is TGCGCCAGCAGCCAAGATCCCGACAGGGACAATGAGCAGTTCTTC. This translates into CASSQDPDRDNEQFF.

The chain couples TRBV5-1 to TRBJ2-2, with a tentative D call TRBD2 (7 bases). The V gene's germline CDR1 is SGHRS and CDR2 YFSETQ. Trimming took 2 bases from V and 2 from J, leaving 13 bases between them. The CDR3 covers 16 residues. CDR3 bases: TGCGCCAGCAGCTTACCCGGGGGGCAAAACACCGGGGAGCTGTTTTTT. This codes for CASSLPGGQNTGELFF. Based on the CDR3 plus reference TRBV5-1 and TRBJ2-2, the full variable domain is KAGVTQTPRYLIKTRGQQVTLSCSPISGHRSVSWYQQTPGQGLQFLFEYFSETQRNKGNFPGRFSGRQFSNSRSEMNVSTLELGDSALYLCASSLPGGQNTGELFFGEGSRLTVL.